This section outlines one TCR beta chain sequence together with its context. This clonotype occurred a few times. Its antigen remains undetermined. The sample holds no much larger clone one base away, and base qualities are not on file. Donors were roughly 40 systemically healthy Caucasian individuals from Russia aged roughly 6 to 100 years. Around 10 milliliters of peripheral blood were drawn from each donor into EDTA-treated Vacutainer tubes. PBMCs were isolated by Ficoll-Paque density-gradient centrifugation, with at least 6.5 million obtained per sample. Trizol reagent was used to extract total RNA from the PBMCs, yielding at least 6 micrograms per sample. The percentages of naive CD45RAhigh/CD27high T cells were determined by flow cytometry on a PBMC aliquot from every donor. Reading the germline V gene (reference sequence) gives CDR1 LNHNV and CDR2 YYDKDF. After removal of 5 bases from V and 7 bases from J, the junction retains 10 bases not matched to a gene. CDR3 length: 15 amino acids, cysteine to phenylalanine. The read is trimmed to its CDR3 DNA, 45 bases read in frame from base 1.

The data derive from a study of blood T cells in healthy people across ages (dated by TCRdb to the mid-2010s). Regarding the study in general: In model experiments, template switching captured roughly one uniquely barcoded TCR beta cDNA molecule for every two T cells. Two additional independent replicas of 1 million unique cDNA reads from the same blood draw were analyzed for two donors (one aged 18 to 29 and one aged 80 or older). To avoid experimental bias, donors of different ages were spread randomly across the sequencing lanes. The study measured age-related changes in TCR beta repertoire diversity using deep sequencing normalized with unique cDNA molecular identifiers. Four age groups were formed from the donors: young (average approximately 15 years), middle-aged (approximately 42), aged (over 55) and long-lived (around 80).

The library was produced with 5' RACE. The sequencing machine was an Illumina HiSeq 2500. A second PCR of about 7 to 12 cycles was run with a J-beta primer mix and a sample-barcoded 5' primer. A unique molecular identifier was introduced onto each TCR beta cDNA molecule by a template-switch 5' adaptor carrying 12 random nucleotides. At least 3 million CDR3-containing paired-end reads were obtained from each sample. First-strand cDNA synthesis was performed from all RNA using the Mint cDNA synthesis kit, with priming by a TRBC-specific oligonucleotide. Following uracil-DNA glycosylase treatment, all cDNA underwent a first 18-cycle PCR with the universal primers M1SS and BC2_uni_R. Per the source publication's procedure: Each sample was normalized by randomly selecting 1 million high-quality reads, each carrying a distinct molecular identifier. Instead of being binned into consensus sequences, reads that shared molecular identifiers were thrown out. MiTCR, run with a Q25 quality threshold and the strictest error-elimination algorithm, handled CDR3 identification, clonotype clustering and error correction. A nonparametric unseen species model with Euler transformation was used to estimate a lower bound on total TCR beta diversity. TCRdb's own reprocessing of the public reads used fastp at Q25 and MiXCR and kept productive beta chains. Rows matching on CDR3 protein sequence are summarized as one entry with the most common DNA and genes. TCRdb, rather than the study authors, made the V and J calls. Present in this sample are some 710,000 distinct CDR3 sequences, 22% of which were seen just once. In total, the top ten clones hold around 21% of the sample.

Results and caveats for the whole study, not just this receptor: Observed TCR beta diversity correlated strongly with the percentage of naive T cells measured by flow cytometry. Total diversity estimates from one million sequenced T cells were considered lower bounds and underestimates. Because profiling used bulk unsorted PBMCs, naive and antigen-experienced compartments could not be compared conclusively. As age increased, observed TCR beta diversity per million T cells dropped in a roughly linear way, and a significant reduction was already evident by age about 40. Compared with the aged group, the long-lived group had more naive CD4+ T cells, fewer expanded clones and increased TCR diversity, suggesting age selection. Donor CMV infection status was unknown, potentially confounding age-related changes in expanded clonotypes.

The clonotype was recovered from a man in his 70s in good health. Recombination connected TRBV15 to TRBJ1-2; TRBD1 aligns with 10 central bases. Input material: blood. The CDR3 region has the sequence CATSQFRGTGVGYTF. At the DNA level, the sequence is TGTGCCACCAGCCAATTCAGGGGGACAGGGGTTGGCTACACCTTC. The full variable domain, completed from the reference TRBV15 and TRBJ1-2 proteins outside the CDR3, reads DAMVIQNPRYQVTQFGKPVTLSCSQTLNHNVMYWYQQKSSQAPKLLFHYYDKDFNNEADTPDNFQSRRPNTSFCFLDIRSPGLGDTAMYLCATSQFRGTGVGYTFGSGTRLTVV.